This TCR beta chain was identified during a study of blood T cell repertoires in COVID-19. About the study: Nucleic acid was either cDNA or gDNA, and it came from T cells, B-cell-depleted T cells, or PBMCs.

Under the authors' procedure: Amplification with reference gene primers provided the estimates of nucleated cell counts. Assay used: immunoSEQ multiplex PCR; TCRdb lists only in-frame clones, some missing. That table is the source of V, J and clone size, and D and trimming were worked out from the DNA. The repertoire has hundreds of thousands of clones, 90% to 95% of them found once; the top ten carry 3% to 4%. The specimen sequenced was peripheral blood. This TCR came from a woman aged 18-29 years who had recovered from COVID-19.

The CDR3 DNA follows: TGTGCCAGCAGTTTAGGCGGGATAAGCTACGAGCAGTACGTC. Its translation: CASSLGGISYEQYV. The chain employs TRBV6-2 or TRBV6-3 and TRBJ2-7; weak D call: TRBD2 (6 bases). The CDR3 sequence is 14 residues long. Trimming cost V 4 bases and J 3 bases, with 13 bases left between them. From germline, CDR1 is MNHEY and CDR2 SVGEGT.